The 11 T cell receptor beta chains below all came from one sample that was sequenced in a study of CD8+ T cells in alopecia areata. Once RNA had been extracted, it was reverse transcribed into cDNA to act as the sequencing template. Clones were read by immunoSEQ multiplex PCR, and TCRdb kept only the in-frame ones, dropping some. The table includes 130,000 to 150,000 clones, 62% detected once. The specimen sequenced was CD8+ T cells sorted from blood. These receptors all stem from a human donor in good health.

J is TRBJ2-1 and V is TRBV29-1, with TRBD2 matching over 7 bases. V was pared by 7 bases and J by 3 bases, with 0 bases of the junction left unmatched. Germline assignment: CDR1 SQVTM and CDR2 ANQGSEA. This CDR3 is 11 amino acids long. The CDR3 is CSGDYYNEQFF. The CDR3 nucleotides read TGCAGCGGGGACTACTACAATGAGCAGTTCTTC.

The chain carries TRBV4-1 and TRBJ2-7, with D uncertain. The germline V and J ends were trimmed by 4 bases and 1 base, with 8 bases remaining between them. Germline values: CDR1 MGHRA, CDR2 YSYEKL. This CDR3 comprises 13 residues. The CDR3 sequence: CASSLRRSYEQYF. The DNA of the CDR3 is TGCGCCAGCAGCCTCCGCCGGTCCTACGAGCAGTACTTC.

V gene TRBV29-1 combines with J gene TRBJ2-6, with D tentatively TRBD1 or TRBD2 (6 bases each). V lost 0 bases and J lost 0, with 24 bases in between. From germline, CDR1 is SQVTM and CDR2 ANQGSEA. The CDR3 spans 21 residues. The DNA for the CDR3 is TGCAGCGTTGAAGAGAAGGCGGGGAGCGTCAGGGACATCTCTGGGGCCAACGTCCTGACTTTC. Translating gives CSVEEKAGSVRDISGANVLTF. Supplemented by reference TRBV29-1 and TRBJ2-6, the full variable domain reads SAVISQKPSRDICQRGTSLTIQCQVDSQVTMMFWYRQQPGQSLTLIATANQGSEATYESGFVIDKFPISRPNLTFSTLTVSNMSPEDSSIYLCSVEEKAGSVRDISGANVLTFGAGSRLTVL.

As DNA, the CDR3 is TGTGCCAGTAGTATAGGAGGAACCTACGAGCAGTACTTC. Protein sequence: CASSIGGTYEQYF. The chain joins TRBV19 to TRBJ2-7; D is undetermined. The CDR3 spans 13 residues. Trimming shortened V by 1 base and J by 2 bases, and 6 bases separated the two germline ends. The germline gives CDR1 LNHDA, CDR2 SQIVND (reference sequence).

This chain joins TRBV13 and TRBJ2-1; maybe TRBD2 (5 bases). Germline loops: CDR1 PRHDT, CDR2 FYEKMQ (reference sequence). V was pared by 5 bases and J by 9 bases, with 14 bases between. The CDR3 covers 13 residues. CDR3 protein: CASSDGIRVEQFF. The CDR3 DNA reads as TGTGCCAGCAGCGACGGGATAAGAGTTGAGCAGTTCTTC.

This clone was seen only a few times. This sequence joins TRBV9 and TRBJ2-1, with D possibly matching TRBD2 (6 bases). The CDR3 totals 15 residues. Between the trimmed V and J ends, which lost 0 bases and 8 bases, there was a span of 15 bases. Germline CDR1 and CDR2: SGDLS and YYNGEE. The CDR3 nucleotides read TGTGCCAGCAGCGTAGGCACTAGCCCCTCCGATGAGCAGTTCTTC. It yields the protein CASSVGTSPSDEQFF.

The V and J genes are TRBV9 and TRBJ2-1, with D tentatively TRBD1 or TRBD2 (5 bases each). Germline CDR1 and CDR2: SGDLS and YYNGEE. CDR3 size: 15 residues. Trimming left V 3 bases short and J 8 bases short, with 18 bases between. Here the CDR3 DNA reads TGTGCCAGCAGCGACGGGACGGTTACCCGCGATGAGCAGTTCTTC. It is translated as CASSDGTVTRDEQFF.

The CDR3 spells CATSRGGRGVNEQFF. The CDR3 nucleotides are TGTGCCACCAGCAGGGGCGGGAGGGGTGTCAATGAGCAGTTCTTC. The V and J genes are TRBV15 and TRBJ2-1; 9 bases agree with TRBD2. V lost 3 bases to trimming and J lost 6 bases; unmatched junction nucleotides: 6. Germline V lookup: CDR1 LNHNV, CDR2 YYDKDF (reference sequence). This CDR3 spans 15 amino acids.

The V and J genes are TRBV28 and TRBJ2-2; D uncertain. The V and J ends lost 4 bases and 4 bases respectively, with 4 bases between them. The CDR3 runs 12 residues. Germline loops: CDR1 MDHEN, CDR2 SYDVKM. The CDR3 loop reads CASSSSTGELFF. Written as DNA, the CDR3 is TGTGCCAGCAGTTCATCCACCGGGGAGCTGTTTTTT.

The genes are TRBV27 and TRBJ2-3; D might be TRBD2 (6 bases). In germline, CDR1 is MNHEY, CDR2 SMNVEV (reference sequence). V lost 0 bases, J lost 4 bases, and 11 bases lay in between. The CDR3 is 15 residues long. The CDR3 DNA sequence: TGTGCCAGCAGTTTATCCGCAGGCGGGGCAGATACGCAGTATTTT. It yields the protein CASSLSAGGADTQYF.

This sequence joins TRBV10-3 and TRBJ2-5, with a tentative D call TRBD2 (6 bases). The ends were cut back, 6 bases at V and 2 bases at J, with 13 bases in the middle. The CDR3 extends over 14 amino acids. Germline-derived CDR1 and CDR2 are ENHRY and SYGVKD. CDR3 loop: CAISAGTVQETQYF. The CDR3 nucleotides read TGTGCCATCAGCGCCGGGACTGTACAAGAGACCCAGTACTTC.